A single sample is the source of the 18 T cell receptor beta chains below, sequenced in a study of T cells in Graves' hyperthyroidism and ophthalmopathy. TCR beta CDR3 sequences were amplified from RNA transcripts. The HTBI primer set drove a first-round RT-PCR of the TCR CDR3. MiXCR, run by TCRdb on the multiplex PCR reads, gives a single entry per CDR3 protein. The sample shows 340,000 or so distinct CDR3 sequences, 16% of them seen only once. Sequenced sample: blood. The receptor source for this set is a man aged 25 to 45 with Graves' hyperthyroidism.

The gene calls are TRBV11-2 and TRBJ2-7; D might be TRBD2 (7 bases). CDR3 length: 15 amino acids. With 5 bases removed from V and 4 bases from J, the gap between germline ends came to 18 bases. Looked up from germline, CDR1 is SGHAT and CDR2 is FQNNGV. CDR3 coding DNA: TGTGCCAGCAGCGAGGAGGGGGGGCGGGCTTACGAGCAGTACTTC. It codes for CASSEEGGRAYEQYF.

Ten or more counts support this clonotype. The rearrangement uses TRBV30 and TRBJ1-2; 8 bases match TRBD1. Trimming cost V 3 bases and J 6 bases; bases outside gene matches: 9. From germline, CDR1 is GTSNPN and CDR2 SVGIG (reference sequence). The CDR3 loop spans 14 amino acids. The CDR3, as DNA: TGTGCCTGGAGCATTGGCGGGACAGGAAATGGCTACACCTTC. Translated: CAWSIGGTGNGYTF.

V gene TRBV10-2 combines with J gene TRBJ2-5; 13 nucleotides line up with TRBD2. V lost 9 bases to trimming and J lost 5 bases; unmatched junction nucleotides: 24. The CDR3 has 20 amino acids. Germline values: CDR1 WSHSY, CDR2 SAAADI. This CDR3 reads CASNRQTGPRLAGGWETQYF. The CDR3 DNA follows: TGCGCCAGTAATAGACAGACCGGACCCCGACTAGCGGGAGGTTGGGAGACCCAGTACTTC.

Ten or more counts support this clonotype. This chain joins TRBV9 and TRBJ2-5; 10 bases map to TRBD1. The V and J ends lost 3 bases and 5 bases, in that order; junction bases with no gene match: 7. The germline V gene has CDR1 SGDLS and CDR2 YYNGEE. The CDR3 spans 15 residues. The CDR3 loop reads CASSARQGAYETQYF. DNA for the CDR3: TGTGCCAGCAGCGCGAGACAGGGGGCCTATGAGACCCAGTACTTC.

The sample holds many counts of this clonotype. The rearrangement joins TRBV30 to TRBJ2-3, with TRBD2 matching 13 bases. From germline, CDR1 is GTSNPN and CDR2 SVGIG (reference sequence). Trimming took 2 bases from V and 3 from J; bases not matched to a gene: 5. The CDR3 totals 16 residues. The DNA for the CDR3 is TGTGCCTGGAGTAACGGACTAGCGGGAGAAACAGATACGCAGTATTTT. Translation gives CAWSNGLAGETDTQYF. Based on the CDR3 plus reference TRBV30 and TRBJ2-3, the full variable domain is SQTIHQWPATLVQPVGSPLSLECTVEGTSNPNLYWYRQAAGRGLQLLFYSVGIGQISSEVPQNLSASRPQDRQFILSSKKLLLSDSGFYLCAWSNGLAGETDTQYFGPGTRLTVL.

This clonotype was seen at least ten times. The chain links TRBV11-2 to TRBJ2-7; 9 nucleotides agree with TRBD1. Trimming cost V 5 bases and J 2 bases; bases outside gene matches: 7. The CDR3 runs 15 residues. Germline loops: CDR1 SGHAT, CDR2 FQNNGV. The CDR3 DNA reads as TGTGCCAGCAGCACCGGACAGGGGTCTACCTACGAGCAGTACTTC. This encodes CASSTGQGSTYEQYF. The full variable domain, in which reference TRBV11-2 and TRBJ2-7 provide the parts outside the CDR3, is EAGVAQSPRYKIIEKRQSVAFWCNPISGHATLYWYQQILGQGPKLLIQFQNNGVVDDSQLPKDRFSAERLKGVDSTLKIQPAKLEDSAVYLCASSTGQGSTYEQYFGPGTRLTVT.

This clonotype appeared many times. The chain couples TRBV30 to TRBJ2-7; D not certain. The V gene lost 4 bases and the J gene lost 2 bases, with 15 bases spanning the gap. The CDR3 extends over 14 amino acids. Per the germline V gene, CDR1 is GTSNPN and CDR2 is SVGIG (reference sequence). The CDR3 region has the DNA TGTGCCTGGACTGTGGCCCAGGCCCCCTACGAGCAGTACTTC. Protein: CAWTVAQAPYEQYF.

This clonotype was seen repeatedly, ten times or more. The CDR3 here is CSARDWRGPTLNEQFF. CDR3 bases: TGCAGTGCTAGAGATTGGAGGGGACCAACACTTAATGAGCAGTTCTTC. This chain uses TRBV20-1 with TRBJ2-1; D possibly corresponds to TRBD2 (6 bases). The CDR3 totals 16 residues. Germline V gene sequence: CDR1 DFQATT, CDR2 SNEGSKA (reference sequence). V was pared by 0 bases and J by 7 bases, with 19 bases between.

This clonotype was found many times. This CDR3 is CASRSFGDNEQFF. CDR3 DNA: TGTGCCAGCAGATCTTTCGGGGACAATGAGCAGTTCTTC. This chain connects TRBV12-3 or TRBV12-4 to TRBJ2-1, with D maybe TRBD2 (5 bases). V lost 6 bases to trimming and J lost 5 bases, with 11 bases between them. The CDR3 extends over 13 amino acids.

There are many counts of this clonotype. The chain employs TRBV18 and TRBJ2-5; possibly TRBD1 or TRBD2 for D (5 bases each). Per germline, CDR1 KGHSH and CDR2 LQKENI. V lost 3 bases, J lost 2 bases, and 10 bases lay in between. The CDR3 covers 14 residues. CDR3 region: CASSPHWGQETQYF. In DNA form, the CDR3 reads TGTGCCAGCTCACCCCACTGGGGGCAAGAGACCCAGTACTTC.

This rearrangement joins TRBV29-1 to TRBJ1-1; a possible D gene is TRBD1 (5 bases). From germline, CDR1 is SQVTM and CDR2 ANQGSEA. V gave up 4 bases and J gave up 10 bases, with 19 bases separating them. The CDR3 is 13 residues long. The DNA of the CDR3 is TGCAGCGTTGGAGGGGCGAGGGATCGTGGAGCTTTCTTT. It yields the protein CSVGGARDRGAFF.

The chain couples TRBV6-5 to TRBJ2-1, with 11 bases aligning to TRBD1. Germline trimming cut 6 bases from V and 5 bases from J; bases unmatched to any gene: 3. This CDR3 region has 14 residues. Germline V gives CDR1 MNHEY, CDR2 SVGAGI. The DNA for the CDR3 is TGTGCCAGCAGGTGGGACAGGGGGGACAATGAGCAGTTCTTC. Translation: CASRWDRGDNEQFF.

This rearrangement joins TRBV20-1 to TRBJ2-5, with 10 nucleotides matching TRBD2. Trimming at V came to 6 bases and at J to 4 bases, leaving 20 bases not matched to a gene. The CDR3 sequence is 18 residues long. Germline CDR1 reads DFQATT; CDR2 reads SNEGSKA (reference sequence). Here the CDR3 DNA reads TGCAGTGCCCCCCCGAGCGGGGTAGCGGGAGGCCCTCGAGAGACCCAGTACTTC. Its protein product is CSAPPSGVAGGPRETQYF.

In its sample, this clonotype was seen a few times. The chain couples TRBV5-1 to TRBJ2-7; 9 bases are shared with TRBD1. Germline-derived CDR1 and CDR2 are SGHRS and YFSETQ. CDR3 length: 16 residues. The V gene end was trimmed by 2 bases and the J gene end by 0 bases; junction bases not matched to a gene: 6. CDR3 DNA sequence: TGCGCCAGCAGCTTTGGGACAGGGAAGACCTCCTACGAGCAGTACTTC. Its translation is CASSFGTGKTSYEQYF.

This clonotype has at least ten counts. The genes are TRBV20-1 and TRBJ2-5; 15 bases map to TRBD2. The CDR3 runs 16 residues. In germline, CDR1 is DFQATT, CDR2 SNEGSKA (reference sequence). After removal of 3 bases from V and 2 bases from J, the junction contained 4 bases not matched to a gene. This chain's CDR3 is CSASGGTSGRQETQYF. CDR3 bases: TGCAGTGCTAGCGGGGGGACTAGCGGGAGGCAAGAGACCCAGTACTTC.

The table lists this clonotype with a few counts. The chain recombines TRBV6-1 with TRBJ1-6; the D gene is possibly TRBD1 (5 bases). Deletions cut 3 bases from V and 10 bases from J, with 16 bases between. The CDR3 spans 15 residues. CDR1 is MNHNS, CDR2 SASEGT, per germline. CDR3 nucleotide sequence: TGTGCCAGCAGTGAGGGAGGGGCTCTAGGATCACCCCTCCACTTT. Protein product: CASSEGGALGSPLHF.

A few counts support this clonotype. V gene TRBV7-2 combines with J gene TRBJ2-7; 8 bases are a match to TRBD1. Germline lookup yields CDR1 SGHTA and CDR2 FQGNSA. V lost 6 bases to trimming and J lost 0 bases; unmatched junction nucleotides: 7. The CDR3 extends over 15 amino acids. The CDR3 spells CASSRGTGPSYEQYF. The DNA of the CDR3 is TGTGCCAGCAGTCGCGGGACAGGCCCCTCCTACGAGCAGTACTTC.

At least ten counts were recorded for this clonotype. The chain uses TRBV6-2 or TRBV6-3 and TRBJ2-3, with D possibly being TRBD2 (6 bases). Per germline, CDR1 MNHEY and CDR2 SVGEGT. The CDR3 runs to 21 residues. The V and J ends lost 0 bases and 0 bases respectively, with 25 bases between them. The CDR3 is CASSYSIPSGGADPSTDTQYF. The CDR3 nucleotides read TGTGCCAGCAGTTACTCGATCCCCTCTGGCGGGGCAGATCCTAGCACAGATACGCAGTATTTT.